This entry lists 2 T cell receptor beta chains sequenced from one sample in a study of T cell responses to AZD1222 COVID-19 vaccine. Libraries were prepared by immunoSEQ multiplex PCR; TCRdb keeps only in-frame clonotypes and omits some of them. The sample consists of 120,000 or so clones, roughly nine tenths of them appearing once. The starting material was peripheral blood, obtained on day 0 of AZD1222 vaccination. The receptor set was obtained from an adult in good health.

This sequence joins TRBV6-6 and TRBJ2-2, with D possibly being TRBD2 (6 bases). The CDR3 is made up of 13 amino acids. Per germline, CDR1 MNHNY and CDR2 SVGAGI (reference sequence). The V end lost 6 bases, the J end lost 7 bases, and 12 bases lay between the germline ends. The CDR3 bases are TGTGCCAGCAGCGACCGGGAGAGCGGGGAGCTGTTTTTT. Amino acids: CASSDRESGELFF.

The CDR3 is CASSFSSGDTGELFF. CDR3 in DNA: TGTGCCAGCAGCTTTTCCTCAGGGGACACCGGGGAGCTGTTTTTT. The chain joins TRBV7-3 to TRBJ2-2, with D perhaps TRBD1 (6 bases). V gave up 3 bases and J gave up 3 bases, with 11 bases separating them. Germline values: CDR1 SGHTA, CDR2 FQGTGA. The CDR3 contains 15 residues.